This T cell receptor (beta chain) was captured by sequencing in a study of T cell responses to AZD1222 COVID-19 vaccine. Findings of the study overall: CD4 TCRs linked to vaccination spanned spike, dominating at 160-218 and 743-854.

Clones were sequenced by immunoSEQ multiplex PCR, and TCRdb holds only the in-frame ones, with some missing. The sample comprises about 140,000 clones, more than 85% of which are singletons, and about 3% rests with the top ten. Remarks on this clone: The antigen is undetermined. This sample includes further DNA sequences coding for the same CDR3.

The sample here was peripheral blood, taken on day 0 of AZD1222 vaccination. This clonotype was obtained from an adult in good health.

CDR3 residues: CSVADRGYEQYF. The CDR3 DNA reads as TGCAGCGTTGCGGACAGGGGCTACGAGCAGTACTTC. The chain joins TRBV29-1 to TRBJ2-7, with 9 nucleotides matching TRBD1. Germline V gives CDR1 SQVTM, CDR2 ANQGSEA. This CDR3 has 12 amino acids. V was clipped by 4 bases and J by 3 bases; unmatched bases: 1.